The 32 T cell receptor beta chains below were found in one sample sequenced in a study of blood T cell repertoires in COVID-19. Libraries were prepared by immunoSEQ multiplex PCR; TCRdb keeps only in-frame clonotypes and omits some of them. The table includes about 300,000 clones, roughly 82% detected once. Sequencing was done on a sample of peripheral blood. All receptors come from a woman in her 50s with acute or convalescent COVID-19.

The chain joins TRBV9 to TRBJ2-1; D is possibly TRBD2 (6 bases). The V gene's germline CDR1 is SGDLS and CDR2 YYNGEE. The CDR3 consists of 14 residues. V was clipped by 3 bases and J by 4 bases, with 11 bases between them. The CDR3 loop is CASSDRDFYNEQFF. The CDR3 DNA sequence: TGTGCCAGCAGCGACCGGGACTTTTACAATGAGCAGTTCTTC.

This clone was detected once. The chain carries TRBV18 and TRBJ1-4; 12 nucleotides line up with TRBD1. CDR3 size: 15 residues. The germline V gene encodes CDR1 KGHSH and CDR2 LQKENI. V shed 3 bases and J 10 bases; nucleotides not matched to a gene: 6. The CDR3 DNA reads TGTGCCAGCTCACCTGGGACAGGGGGCGCCGGAAAACTGTTTTTT. Translated, it gives CASSPGTGGAGKLFF.

This sequence joins TRBV28 and TRBJ1-2; no definite D call. Trimming took off 5 bases at V and 5 bases at J, with 6 bases between the two ends. Germline loops: CDR1 MDHEN, CDR2 SYDVKM. The CDR3 contains 11 residues. As DNA, the CDR3 is TGTGCCAGCAGTCCGTCTTATGGCTACACCTTC. This sequence encodes CASSPSYGYTF.

The chain employs TRBV7-2 and TRBJ1-1; D gene unclear. The V end lost 5 bases, the J end lost 5 bases, and 15 bases lay between the germline ends. Per the germline V gene, CDR1 is SGHTA and CDR2 is FQGNSA. The CDR3 has 14 amino acids. As DNA, the CDR3 is TGTGCCAGCAGCCGCTCGCGGGGTAGTACTGAAGCTTTCTTT. Protein: CASSRSRGSTEAFF.

The chain employs TRBV9 and TRBJ2-1, with 10 bases matching TRBD2. Germline assignment: CDR1 SGDLS and CDR2 YYNGEE. The ends lost 1 base at V and 3 bases at J; junction bases unmatched: 7. This CDR3 comprises 17 residues. CDR3 region: CASSVPLAGGNYNEQFF. The CDR3 coding sequence is TGTGCCAGCAGCGTACCTTTAGCGGGAGGAAACTACAATGAGCAGTTCTTC.

The chain uses TRBV9 and TRBJ2-7; TRBD1 matches at 8 bases. Germline V gene lookup returns CDR1 SGDLS and CDR2 YYNGEE. V lost 7 bases, J lost 5 bases, and 11 bases stayed unmatched. CDR3 size: 14 residues. The CDR3, as DNA: TGTGCCAGCGCCGCCGGACAGGGAGCTCACGAGCAGTACTTC. Amino acids: CASAAGQGAHEQYF.

This clone was seen only a few times. In DNA, the CDR3 is TGTGCCAGTAGCAGGACAGGGGGCTGGGGTAGCAATCAGCCCCAGCATTTT. Its protein is CASSRTGGWGSNQPQHF. This chain uses TRBV19 with TRBJ1-5, with TRBD1 matching 11 bases. V dropped 6 bases and J dropped 0; count of bases not matched to a gene: 7. Germline V gene sequence: CDR1 LNHDA, CDR2 SQIVND (reference sequence). CDR3 length: 17 residues.

The chain links TRBV18 to TRBJ2-3; D might be TRBD1 (6 bases). CDR3 length: 15 amino acids. The V gene's germline CDR1 is KGHSH and CDR2 LQKENI. With 3 bases removed from V and 3 bases from J, the gap between germline ends came to 13 bases. CDR3 coding DNA: TGTGCCAGCTCACCGCTAAGACAGGCGACAGATACGCAGTATTTT. This codes for CASSPLRQATDTQYF.

A few counts support this clone. This chain connects TRBV2 to TRBJ2-7; D ambiguous. Germline CDR1 is SNHLY and CDR2 is FYNNEI. This CDR3 is 16 amino acids long. V dropped 5 bases and J dropped 2 bases, with 19 bases sitting between them. CDR3 loop: CASSNPIGHNTYEQYF. In nucleotides, the CDR3 is TGTGCCAGCAGTAACCCTATTGGGCACAACACCTACGAGCAGTACTTC.

The V gene is TRBV7-8, the J gene TRBJ2-7, with 7 positions matching TRBD1. The CDR3 is 15 residues long. The V gene end was trimmed by 1 base and the J gene end by 2 bases; junction bases not matched to a gene: 5. CDR1 is SGHVS, CDR2 FQNEAQ, per germline. CDR3 sequence reads: CASSLVRDRAYEQYF. The CDR3 region has the DNA TGTGCCAGCAGCTTAGTAAGGGACAGAGCCTACGAGCAGTACTTC.

The chain couples TRBV7-9 to TRBJ1-6; 10 nucleotides match TRBD1. Germline CDR1 is SEHNR and CDR2 is FQNEAQ (reference sequence). V trimming: 3 bases; J trimming: 8 bases; junction bases outside the gene matches: 13. This CDR3 comprises 18 residues. DNA for the CDR3: TGTGCCAGCAGCTTCCTCGACAGGGGGCGACCATCTTATTCACCCCTCCACTTT. Its translation: CASSFLDRGRPSYSPLHF.

The gene calls are TRBV5-5 and TRBJ1-2; maybe TRBD1 (6 bases). CDR3 length: 16 residues. V was clipped by 0 bases and J by 5 bases, with 17 bases between them. Germline loops: CDR1 SGHKS, CDR2 YYEKEE (reference sequence). The CDR3 region has the DNA TGTGCCAGCAGCTTGGAGCCTCAGGGTAGGGGGTATGGCTACACCTTC. Translation gives CASSLEPQGRGYGYTF.

The rearrangement joins TRBV27 to TRBJ2-2; D might be TRBD1 (5 bases). Trimming shortened V by 3 bases and J by 4 bases, and 9 bases separated the two germline ends. The CDR3 length is 14 residues. CDR1 is MNHEY, CDR2 SMNVEV, per germline (reference sequence). CDR3 loop: CASSLSGSTGELFF. The CDR3 DNA is TGTGCCAGCAGTTTGTCAGGGTCCACCGGGGAGCTGTTTTTT.

The chain links TRBV18 to TRBJ2-5; TRBD1 aligns across 7 bases. The CDR3 totals 14 residues. After removal of 2 bases from V and 3 bases from J, the junction contained 3 bases not matched to a gene. In germline, CDR1 is KGHSH, CDR2 LQKENI. The DNA for the CDR3 is TGTGCCAGCTCACCATTTGACAGGGAAGAGACCCAGTACTTC. As protein: CASSPFDREETQYF.

The J gene is TRBJ1-4, the V gene TRBV16, with D perhaps matching TRBD1 (5 bases). CDR3 length: 16 amino acids. Germline CDR1 is KGHSY and CDR2 is FQNENV. The V end was cut by 3 bases, the J end by 0 bases, with 11 bases between. The CDR3, as DNA: TGTGCCAGCAGCCAGAACAGGCCTGCAACTAATGAAAAACTGTTTTTT. Protein: CASSQNRPATNEKLFF.

The V and J genes are TRBV24-1 and TRBJ2-1, with D tentatively TRBD2 (6 bases). V lost 3 bases to trimming and J lost 8 bases, with 19 bases between them. The CDR3 covers 16 residues. The germline V gene has CDR1 KGHDR and CDR2 SFDVKD. Written as DNA, the CDR3 is TGTGCCACCAGTGATCCCGGGACTCCCCCCGTGGATGAGCAGTTCTTC. Encoded protein: CATSDPGTPPVDEQFF.

V and J are TRBV19 and TRBJ1-5; 9 positions agree with TRBD1. Losses at the gene ends were 6 bases for V and 4 bases for J; bases not matched to a gene: 10. From germline, CDR1 is LNHDA and CDR2 SQIVND (reference sequence). The CDR3 contains 16 residues. Here the CDR3 reads CASSTFGTGINQPQHF. The CDR3 DNA reads as TGTGCCAGTAGCACCTTCGGGACAGGGATTAATCAGCCCCAGCATTTT.

The chain carries TRBV18 and TRBJ2-5, with D maybe TRBD1 (6 bases). Between the trimmed V and J ends, which lost 1 base and 2 bases, there was a span of 11 bases. The CDR3 sequence is 15 residues long. Germline lookup yields CDR1 KGHSH and CDR2 LQKENI. The CDR3 DNA reads TGTGCCAGCTCACCACGAGTGGACAGACAAGAGACCCAGTACTTC. Protein product: CASSPRVDRQETQYF.

The chain carries TRBV19 and TRBJ1-2; D call uncertain. CDR3 size: 15 residues. V lost 2 bases to trimming and J lost 7 bases, with 17 bases between them. CDR1 LNHDA and CDR2 SQIVND come from the germline V gene (reference sequence). The CDR3 sequence is CASSILRTETSGYTF. CDR3 DNA sequence: TGTGCCAGTAGTATACTTCGAACCGAGACTTCTGGCTACACCTTC.

The chain has TRBV18 and TRBJ2-7; D perhaps matches TRBD1 (7 bases). CDR1 is KGHSH and CDR2 is LQKENI in the germline V gene. The CDR3 loop spans 15 amino acids. The germline V and J ends were trimmed by 6 bases and 6 bases, with 21 bases remaining between them. The CDR3 is CASSLEQGTLFEQYF. Here the CDR3 DNA reads TGTGCCAGCTCGCTAGAACAGGGGACTCTATTCGAGCAGTACTTC.

The chain carries TRBV6-4 and TRBJ2-1; D uncertain. In germline, CDR1 is MRHNA, CDR2 SNTAGT. The CDR3 spans 15 residues. The V and J ends lost 4 bases and 0 bases respectively, with 10 bases between them. This CDR3 is CASSAKYSSYNEQFF. CDR3 in DNA: TGTGCCAGCAGTGCTAAATATAGCTCCTACAATGAGCAGTTCTTC.

This clone was recorded a few times. V and J are TRBV10-3 and TRBJ2-2; D is unclear. The CDR3 sequence is 16 residues long. With 4 bases removed from V and 5 bases from J, the gap between germline ends came to 17 bases. Germline CDR1 is ENHRY and CDR2 is SYGVKD. The CDR3 region is CAISGNSGSLTGELFF. The CDR3 DNA sequence: TGTGCCATCAGTGGAAACTCCGGGTCCTTAACCGGGGAGCTGTTTTTT.

This clone was found once. The chain combines TRBV15 with TRBJ1-2; 10 nucleotides agree with TRBD1. Per germline, CDR1 LNHNV and CDR2 YYDKDF (reference sequence). This CDR3 region has 15 residues. Trimming at V came to 4 bases and at J to 4 bases, leaving 6 bases not matched to a gene. The CDR3 is CATSTRGTGAYGYTF. The DNA of the CDR3 is TGTGCCACCAGCACCCGAGGGACAGGGGCCTATGGCTACACCTTC.

The gene calls are TRBV29-1 and TRBJ1-5; D is unclear. The V gene's germline CDR1 is SQVTM and CDR2 ANQGSEA. V lost 6 bases and J 10 bases, leaving 10 bases between the germline ends. This CDR3 spans 10 amino acids. DNA for the CDR3: TGCAGCGTCCCGATCGGTCCCCAGCATTTT. It is translated as CSVPIGPQHF.

The chain combines TRBV3-1 (or the pseudogene TRBV3-2) with TRBJ2-1; 7 bases are a match to TRBD2. CDR3 length: 15 amino acids. V was pared by 3 bases and J by 5 bases, with 7 bases of the junction left unmatched. From germline, CDR1 is LGHDT and CDR2 YNNKEL (reference sequence). CDR3 amino acids: CASSQGREPHNEQFF. The CDR3 DNA follows: TGTGCCAGCAGCCAGGGGCGGGAGCCACACAATGAGCAGTTCTTC.

This clone was recorded a few times. The chain recombines TRBV25-1 with TRBJ2-1; D is perhaps TRBD1 (5 bases). Trimming removed 3 bases from V and 4 bases from J, with 10 bases in between. CDR3 length: 14 residues. Germline CDR1 and CDR2: MGHDK and SYGVNS. The CDR3 region is CASSDRVWYNEQFF. The CDR3 DNA sequence: TGTGCCAGCAGTGACAGGGTTTGGTACAATGAGCAGTTCTTC.

The J gene is TRBJ2-4, the V gene TRBV19; TRBD1 agrees at 9 bases. Trimming took 9 bases from V and 7 from J; bases not matched to a gene: 4. The length of the CDR3 is 12 residues. Germline V CDR1 and CDR2: LNHDA, SQIVND (reference sequence). Here the CDR3 reads CASGTGWNIQYF. The CDR3 region has the DNA TGTGCCAGCGGGACAGGGTGGAACATTCAGTACTTC.

The chain recombines TRBV15 with TRBJ2-7; D uncertain. The CDR3 contains 12 residues. The germline V gene encodes CDR1 LNHNV and CDR2 YYDKDF (reference sequence). Trimming shortened V by 0 bases and J by 6 bases, and 6 bases separated the two germline ends. The CDR3 bases are TGTGCCACCAGCAGAGAAACGGGCGAGCAGTACTTC. Amino acids: CATSRETGEQYF. The whole variable domain, filled in from reference TRBV15 and TRBJ2-7, reads DAMVIQNPRYQVTQFGKPVTLSCSQTLNHNVMYWYQQKSSQAPKLLFHYYDKDFNNEADTPDNFQSRRPNTSFCFLDIRSPGLGDTAMYLCATSRETGEQYFGPGTRLTVT.

The chain recombines TRBV3-1 (or the pseudogene TRBV3-2) with TRBJ2-5; D gene uncertain. V dropped 0 bases and J dropped 1 base, with 6 bases sitting between them. From germline, CDR1 is LGHDT and CDR2 YNNKEL (reference sequence). This CDR3 has 14 residues. Written as DNA, the CDR3 is TGTGCCAGCAGCCAAGACCTTGTCCAAGAGACCCAGTACTTC. Translating it yields CASSQDLVQETQYF.

The V call is TRBV11-3, the J call TRBJ2-2, with D possibly being TRBD2 (5 bases). The CDR3 totals 14 residues. Trimming left V 5 bases short and J 5 bases short, with 12 bases between. The germline CDR1 and CDR2 sequences are SGHNT and YENEEA. The CDR3 DNA is TGTGCCAGCAGCCCAAGCGGAGCGACCGGGGAGCTGTTTTTT. It is translated as CASSPSGATGELFF. Combining the CDR3 with reference TRBV11-3 and TRBJ2-2 gives the whole variable domain EAGVVQSPRYKIIEKKQPVAFWCNPISGHNTLYWYLQNLGQGPELLIRYENEEAVDDSQLPKDRFSAERLKGVDSTLKIQPAELGDSAVYLCASSPSGATGELFFGEGSRLTVL.

This chain joins TRBV28 and TRBJ2-1, with D hard to call. The V and J ends lost 2 bases and 0 bases respectively, with 11 bases between them. The CDR3 has 16 amino acids. CDR1 is MDHEN, CDR2 SYDVKM, per germline. CDR3 DNA: TGTGCCAGCAGTTTAGTTACGCTAAGCTCCTACAATGAGCAGTTCTTC. Its protein product is CASSLVTLSSYNEQFF.

The rearrangement uses TRBV9 and TRBJ1-4; the D is unclear. Germline CDR1 is SGDLS and CDR2 is YYNGEE. V was shortened by 1 base and J by 4 bases, with 14 bases between the two germline ends. This CDR3 spans 16 amino acids. The CDR3 region is CASSVSLDRSNEKLFF. As DNA, the CDR3 is TGTGCCAGCAGCGTATCCCTAGACCGAAGTAATGAAAAACTGTTTTTT.